Shown below are 21 T cell receptor beta chains from a single sample sequenced in a study of Ad26.COV2.S vaccination and SARS-CoV-2 variants. TCRdb's copy holds only in-frame clones and misses some; the assay was immunoSEQ multiplex PCR. The table has hundreds of thousands of clones, 80% to 90% seen once; the top ten hold around 1.4%. Noted treatment: around 19 received Ad26.COV2.S at low or high dose, single or two shots; 5 received placebo; per-sample allocation not given. Samples were taken on day 63 after the first vaccine or placebo injection. This specimen consisted of peripheral blood, obtained in a trial of Ad26.COV2.S vaccine versus placebo. These receptors came from a person between 18 and 65 years old who received the Ad26.COV2.S COVID-19 vaccine or a placebo.

This chain connects TRBV5-1 to TRBJ1-2; D not resolved. This CDR3 comprises 13 residues. Trimming left V 4 bases short and J 7 bases short, with 14 bases between. CDR1 is SGHRS and CDR2 is YFSETQ in the germline V gene. Here the CDR3 reads CASSGDLDGGYTF. The CDR3 DNA reads TGCGCCAGCAGCGGCGACCTCGACGGTGGCTACACCTTC.

V and J are TRBV2 and TRBJ2-7, with a possible D match to TRBD1 (6 bases). V was shortened by 6 bases and J by 6 bases, with 18 bases between the two germline ends. Germline CDR1 SNHLY, CDR2 FYNNEI. The CDR3 spans 14 residues. CDR3 nucleotide sequence: TGTGCCAGCAGACCTGGGGACAAAAGGGGCGAGCAGTACTTC. This sequence encodes CASRPGDKRGEQYF.

The chain uses TRBV27 and TRBJ1-6, with 9 nucleotides matching TRBD1. Losses at the gene ends were 7 bases for V and 7 bases for J; bases not matched to a gene: 11. This CDR3 has 16 residues. Germline V gene sequence: CDR1 MNHEY, CDR2 SMNVEV (reference sequence). The CDR3 coding sequence is TGTGCCAGCACTCCTCTCTGGGACAGGGCCAATTCACCCCTCCACTTT. Its translation is CASTPLWDRANSPLHF.

The V and J genes are TRBV5-6 and TRBJ1-5; D call uncertain. This CDR3 is 15 amino acids long. Germline V gives CDR1 SGHDT, CDR2 YYEEEE. Deletions cut 4 bases from V and 0 bases from J, with 11 bases between. Here the CDR3 reads CASSRAGFSNQPQHF. As DNA, the CDR3 is TGTGCCAGCAGCCGCGCCGGATTTAGCAATCAGCCCCAGCATTTT.

V and J are TRBV2 and TRBJ2-1; 10 nucleotides line up with TRBD2. V gave up 3 bases and J gave up 8 bases; unmatched junction bases: 7. From germline, CDR1 is SNHLY and CDR2 FYNNEI. The length of the CDR3 is 15 residues. Written as DNA, the CDR3 is TGTGCCAGCAGTGAGGGGACTAGCGTTGAGTATGAGCAGTTCTTC. Translated: CASSEGTSVEYEQFF.

This clone has a handful of counts. The chain combines TRBV12-3 or TRBV12-4 with TRBJ2-1, with 9 bases fitting TRBD1. This CDR3 has 12 amino acids. V was pared by 6 bases and J by 6 bases, with 0 bases of the junction left unmatched. Here the CDR3 DNA reads TGTGCCAGCAGGGACAGGGGCAATGAGCAGTTCTTC. It yields the protein CASRDRGNEQFF.

This sequence joins TRBV18 and TRBJ2-7; weak D call: TRBD2 (7 bases). Between the trimmed V and J ends, which lost 4 bases and 0 bases, there was a span of 19 bases. The CDR3 extends over 17 amino acids. Germline V gene lookup returns CDR1 KGHSH and CDR2 LQKENI. Here the CDR3 DNA reads TGTGCCAGCTCACTGGTTGGGGGGGCTGGGAGCTCCTACGAGCAGTACTTC. It is translated as CASSLVGGAGSSYEQYF. The entire variable domain, with the rest obtained from reference TRBV18 and TRBJ2-7, is as follows: NAGVMQNPRHLVRRRGQEARLRCSPMKGHSHVYWYRQLPEEGLKFMVYLQKENIIDESGMPKERFSAEFPKEGPSILRIQQVVRGDSAAYFCASSLVGGAGSSYEQYFGPGTRLTVT.

The chain recombines TRBV4-2 with TRBJ2-3; 9 bases line up with TRBD2. CDR3 length: 16 amino acids. Germline lookup yields CDR1 LGHNA and CDR2 YNFKEQ. Losses at the gene ends were 1 base for V and 2 bases for J; bases not matched to a gene: 4. The CDR3 here is CASSQARGGVTDTQYF. In nucleotides, the CDR3 is TGTGCCAGCAGCCAAGCGCGCGGGGGGGTCACAGATACGCAGTATTTT.

A single count supports this clone. The rearrangement joins TRBV19 to TRBJ1-1; D not resolved. The CDR3 is made up of 14 amino acids. Germline CDR1 is LNHDA and CDR2 is SQIVND (reference sequence). The V end was cut by 3 bases, the J end by 7 bases, with 15 bases between. The CDR3 sequence: CASSMIRGIGEAFF. The CDR3 DNA follows: TGTGCCAGTAGTATGATACGGGGTATTGGTGAAGCTTTCTTT.

The chain employs TRBV21-1 and TRBJ2-7. TRBV21-1 is a pseudogene. The CDR3 loop spans 14 amino acids. This CDR3 reads CASPLRGRGHEQYF. In DNA, the CDR3 is TGTGCCAGCCCTCTGAGGGGTCGCGGACACGAGCAGTACTTC.

The gene calls are TRBV10-1 and TRBJ1-1, with 7 bases matching TRBD1. The CDR3 is made up of 13 amino acids. Germline CDR1 WNHNN, CDR2 SYGVQD (reference sequence). With 4 bases clipped from V and 6 bases from J, the junction kept 5 bases outside the gene matches. CDR3 protein: CASSGRQGAEAFF. CDR3 nucleotide sequence: TGCGCCAGCAGTGGACGACAGGGCGCTGAAGCTTTCTTT.

The V gene is TRBV15, the J gene TRBJ2-1; unclear D gene. Germline V lookup: CDR1 LNHNV, CDR2 YYDKDF (reference sequence). The CDR3 covers 13 residues. With 6 bases removed from V and 6 bases from J, the gap between germline ends came to 12 bases. The CDR3 nucleotides are TGTGCCACCAGGGCTTTCTCTGTCAATGAGCAGTTCTTC. It yields the protein CATRAFSVNEQFF.

The CDR3 spells CASGGRDAAYEQYF. Here the CDR3 DNA reads TGTGCCAGCGGAGGGCGGGACGCAGCCTACGAGCAGTACTTC. The chain has TRBV9 and TRBJ2-7; possible D gene TRBD2, 6 bases. Per the germline V gene, CDR1 is SGDLS and CDR2 is YYNGEE. V was shortened by 7 bases and J by 2 bases, with 16 bases between the two germline ends. The CDR3 totals 14 residues.

This CDR3 reads CASSEGGQGDQPQHF. The CDR3 nucleotides are TGTGCCAGTTCGGAAGGGGGACAGGGGGATCAGCCCCAGCATTTT. The rearrangement joins TRBV19 to TRBJ1-5; 11 bases are shared with TRBD1. The CDR3 covers 15 residues. V was clipped by 8 bases and J by 5 bases; unmatched bases: 8. Germline V gene data show CDR1 as LNHDA and CDR2 as SQIVND (reference sequence).

V and J are TRBV15 and TRBJ2-1; the match to TRBD2 covers 10 bases. Germline assignment: CDR1 LNHNV and CDR2 YYDKDF (reference sequence). J gave up 0 bases and V 2 bases, and 7 bases lay outside the gene matches. CDR3 length: 18 amino acids. CDR3 sequence reads: CATSRTPSGSLSYNEQFF. The CDR3 DNA reads as TGTGCCACCAGCAGAACCCCTAGCGGGAGCCTCTCCTACAATGAGCAGTTCTTC. Filled out from reference TRBV15 and TRBJ2-1, the complete variable domain reads DAMVIQNPRYQVTQFGKPVTLSCSQTLNHNVMYWYQQKSSQAPKLLFHYYDKDFNNEADTPDNFQSRRPNTSFCFLDIRSPGLGDTAMYLCATSRTPSGSLSYNEQFFGPGTRLTVL.

The chain couples TRBV3-1 (or the pseudogene TRBV3-2) to TRBJ2-5; TRBD1 is a possible D gene (5 bases). CDR1 LGHDT and CDR2 YNNKEL come from the germline V gene (reference sequence). The CDR3 runs to 14 residues. V was pared by 7 bases and J by 0 bases, with 12 bases between. CDR3 in DNA: TGTGCCAGCACCGATTCAGGGTACCAAGAGACCCAGTACTTC. Translation: CASTDSGYQETQYF.

The CDR3 sequence: CAWSVGGSNEKLFF. In nucleotides, the CDR3 is TGTGCCTGGAGTGTAGGTGGAAGTAATGAAAAACTGTTTTTT. The chain links TRBV30 to TRBJ1-4; D remains unclear. The CDR3 extends over 14 amino acids. Trimming cost V 0 bases and J 4 bases, with 9 bases left between them. Germline V gene data show CDR1 as GTSNPN and CDR2 as SVGIG (reference sequence). Looking up the rest from reference TRBV30 and TRBJ1-4 gives the full variable domain: SQTIHQWPATLVQPVGSPLSLECTVEGTSNPNLYWYRQAAGRGLQLLFYSVGIGQISSEVPQNLSASRPQDRQFILSSKKLLLSDSGFYLCAWSVGGSNEKLFFGSGTQLSVL.

The V and J genes are TRBV24-1 and TRBJ1-5; 11 nucleotides align to TRBD1. V dropped 9 bases and J dropped 6; count of bases not matched to a gene: 6. The germline CDR1 and CDR2 sequences are KGHDR and SFDVKD. The CDR3 is 14 amino acids. CDR3 sequence reads: CATQDRGQGQPQHF. The CDR3 DNA reads TGTGCCACCCAGGACAGGGGGCAAGGTCAGCCCCAGCATTTT.

The CDR3 reads CASSLAASGASTGELFF. DNA for the CDR3: TGCGCCAGCAGCTTGGCCGCTAGCGGAGCATCCACCGGGGAGCTGTTTTTT. This chain uses TRBV5-1 with TRBJ2-2; 7 bases line up with TRBD2. The CDR3 has 17 amino acids. CDR1 and CDR2 from the germline V gene are SGHRS and YFSETQ. V lost 0 bases, J lost 4 bases, and 9 bases stayed unmatched. Full variable domain (remainder filled in from reference TRBV5-1 and TRBJ2-2): KAGVTQTPRYLIKTRGQQVTLSCSPISGHRSVSWYQQTPGQGLQFLFEYFSETQRNKGNFPGRFSGRQFSNSRSEMNVSTLELGDSALYLCASSLAASGASTGELFFGEGSRLTVL.

The genes are TRBV3-1 (or the pseudogene TRBV3-2) and TRBJ1-3; D remains ambiguous. V was pared by 4 bases and J by 6 bases, with 10 bases between. Germline lookup yields CDR1 LGHDT and CDR2 YNNKEL (reference sequence). CDR3 size: 13 residues. In nucleotides, the CDR3 is TGTGCCAGCAGCCTACACGCCGAAAACACCATATATTTT. This codes for CASSLHAENTIYF.

The chain employs TRBV27 and TRBJ2-7; 7 nucleotides agree with TRBD1. V lost 6 bases to trimming and J lost 5 bases; unmatched junction nucleotides: 7. CDR3 length: 13 amino acids. The germline V gene has CDR1 MNHEY and CDR2 SMNVEV (reference sequence). CDR3 in DNA: TGTGCCAGCAGGCCGACAGGGCGGGACGAGCAGTACTTC. It encodes CASRPTGRDEQYF.